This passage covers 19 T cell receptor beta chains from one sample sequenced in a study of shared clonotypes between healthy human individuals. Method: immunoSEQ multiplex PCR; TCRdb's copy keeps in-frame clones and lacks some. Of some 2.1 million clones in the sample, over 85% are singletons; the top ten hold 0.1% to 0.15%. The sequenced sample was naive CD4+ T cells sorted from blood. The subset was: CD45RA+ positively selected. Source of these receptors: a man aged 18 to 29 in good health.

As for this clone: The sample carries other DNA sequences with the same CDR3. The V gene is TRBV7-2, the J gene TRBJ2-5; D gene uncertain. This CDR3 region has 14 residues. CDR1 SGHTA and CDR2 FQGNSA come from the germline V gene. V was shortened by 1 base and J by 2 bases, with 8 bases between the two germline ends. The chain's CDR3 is CASSLDRWQETQYF. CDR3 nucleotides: TGTGCCAGCAGCTTAGACAGATGGCAAGAGACCCAGTACTTC. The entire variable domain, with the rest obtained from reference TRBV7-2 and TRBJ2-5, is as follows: GAGVSQSPSNKVTEKGKDVELRCDPISGHTALYWYRQSLGQGLEFLIYFQGNSAPDKSGLPSDRFSAERTGGSVSTLTIQRTQQEDSAVYLCASSLDRWQETQYFGPGTRLLVL.

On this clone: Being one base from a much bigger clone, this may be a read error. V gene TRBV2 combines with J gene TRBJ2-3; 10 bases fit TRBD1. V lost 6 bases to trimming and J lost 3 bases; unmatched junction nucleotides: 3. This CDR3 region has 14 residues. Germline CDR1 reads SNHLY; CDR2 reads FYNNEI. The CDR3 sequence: CASSWDRGTDTQYF. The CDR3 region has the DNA TGTGCCAGCAGCTGGGACAGGGGTACAGATACGCAGTATTTT.

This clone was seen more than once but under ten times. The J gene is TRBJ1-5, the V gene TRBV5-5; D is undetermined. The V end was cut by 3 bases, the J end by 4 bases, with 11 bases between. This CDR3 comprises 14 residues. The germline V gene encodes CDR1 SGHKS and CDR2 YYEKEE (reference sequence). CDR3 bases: TGTGCCAGCAGCTACGGGCCCGGAAATCAGCCCCAGCATTTT. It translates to CASSYGPGNQPQHF.

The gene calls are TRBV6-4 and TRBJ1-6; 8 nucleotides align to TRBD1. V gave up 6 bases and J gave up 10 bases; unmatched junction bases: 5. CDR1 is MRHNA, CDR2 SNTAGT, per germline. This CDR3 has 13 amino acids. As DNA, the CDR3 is TGTGCCAGCAGCCCGACAGGGGTATCACCCCTCCACTTT. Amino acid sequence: CASSPTGVSPLHF.

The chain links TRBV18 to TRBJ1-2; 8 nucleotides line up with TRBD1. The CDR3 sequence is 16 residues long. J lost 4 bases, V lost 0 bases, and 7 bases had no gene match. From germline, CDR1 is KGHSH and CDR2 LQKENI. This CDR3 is CASSPPMDRDSYGYTF. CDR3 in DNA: TGTGCCAGCTCACCACCCATGGACAGGGACTCCTATGGCTACACCTTC.

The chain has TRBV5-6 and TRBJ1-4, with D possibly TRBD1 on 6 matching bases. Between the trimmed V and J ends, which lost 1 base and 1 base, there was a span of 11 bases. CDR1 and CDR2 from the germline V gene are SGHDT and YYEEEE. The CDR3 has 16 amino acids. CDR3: CASSLRTVGTNEKLFF. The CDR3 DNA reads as TGTGCCAGCAGCTTGAGGACAGTGGGAACTAATGAAAAACTGTTTTTT. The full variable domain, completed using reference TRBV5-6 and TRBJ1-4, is DAGVTQSPTHLIKTRGQQVTLRCSPKSGHDTVSWYQQALGQGPQFIFQYYEEEERQRGNFPDRFSGHQFPNYSSELNVNALLLGDSALYLCASSLRTVGTNEKLFFGSGTQLSVL.

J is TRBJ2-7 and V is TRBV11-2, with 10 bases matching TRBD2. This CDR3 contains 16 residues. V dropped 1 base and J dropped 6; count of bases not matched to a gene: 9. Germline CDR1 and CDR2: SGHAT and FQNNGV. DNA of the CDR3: TGTGCCAGCAGCTTAGTCCCGAGCGGGGGGGCCCTCGAGCAGTACTTC. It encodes CASSLVPSGGALEQYF. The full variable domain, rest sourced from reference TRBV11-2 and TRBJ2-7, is EAGVAQSPRYKIIEKRQSVAFWCNPISGHATLYWYQQILGQGPKLLIQFQNNGVVDDSQLPKDRFSAERLKGVDSTLKIQPAKLEDSAVYLCASSLVPSGGALEQYFGPGTRLTVT.

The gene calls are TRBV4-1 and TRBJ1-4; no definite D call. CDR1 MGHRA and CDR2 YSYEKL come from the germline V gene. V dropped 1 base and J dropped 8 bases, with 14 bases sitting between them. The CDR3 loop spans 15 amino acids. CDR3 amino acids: CASSQGGALKEKLFF. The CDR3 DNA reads TGCGCCAGCAGCCAAGGGGGTGCCTTGAAGGAAAAACTGTTTTTT.

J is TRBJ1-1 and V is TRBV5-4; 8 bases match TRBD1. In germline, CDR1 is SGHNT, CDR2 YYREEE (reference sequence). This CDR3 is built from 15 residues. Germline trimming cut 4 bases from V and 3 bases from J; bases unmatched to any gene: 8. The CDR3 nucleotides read TGTGCCAGCAGCAGGCCGACAGGGGATGACACTGAAGCTTTCTTT. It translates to CASSRPTGDDTEAFF.

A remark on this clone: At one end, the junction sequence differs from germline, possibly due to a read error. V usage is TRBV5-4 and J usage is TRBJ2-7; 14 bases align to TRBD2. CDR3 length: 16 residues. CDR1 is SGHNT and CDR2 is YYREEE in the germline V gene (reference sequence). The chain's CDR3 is CASSVGTSGSSHEQYF. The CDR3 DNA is TGTGCCAGCAGCGTTGGGACTAGCGGGAGCTCCCACGAGCAGTACTTC.

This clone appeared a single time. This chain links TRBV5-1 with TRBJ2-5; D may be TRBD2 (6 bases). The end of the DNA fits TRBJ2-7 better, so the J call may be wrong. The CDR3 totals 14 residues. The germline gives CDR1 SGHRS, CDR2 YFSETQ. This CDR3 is CASSDGTGRTEQYF. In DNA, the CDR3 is TGCGCCAGCAGCGACGGGACTGGCCGTACCGAGCAGTACTTC.

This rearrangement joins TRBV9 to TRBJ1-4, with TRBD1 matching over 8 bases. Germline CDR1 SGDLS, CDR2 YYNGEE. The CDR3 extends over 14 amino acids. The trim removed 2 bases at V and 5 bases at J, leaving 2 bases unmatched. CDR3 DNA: TGTGCCAGCAGCGTCAGGACAGGGAATGAAAAACTGTTTTTT. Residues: CASSVRTGNEKLFF.

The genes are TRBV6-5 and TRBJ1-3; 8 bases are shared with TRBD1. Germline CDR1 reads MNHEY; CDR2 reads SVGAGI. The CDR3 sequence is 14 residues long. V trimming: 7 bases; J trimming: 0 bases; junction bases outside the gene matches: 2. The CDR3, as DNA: TGTGCCAGCAAGACAGGGGTCTCTGGAAACACCATATATTTT. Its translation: CASKTGVSGNTIYF.

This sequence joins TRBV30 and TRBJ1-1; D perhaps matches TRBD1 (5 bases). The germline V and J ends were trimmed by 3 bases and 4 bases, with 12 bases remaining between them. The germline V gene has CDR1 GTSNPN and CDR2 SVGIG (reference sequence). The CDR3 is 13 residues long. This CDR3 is CAWRGEDPTEAFF. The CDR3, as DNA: TGTGCCTGGAGAGGGGAGGACCCCACTGAAGCTTTCTTT.

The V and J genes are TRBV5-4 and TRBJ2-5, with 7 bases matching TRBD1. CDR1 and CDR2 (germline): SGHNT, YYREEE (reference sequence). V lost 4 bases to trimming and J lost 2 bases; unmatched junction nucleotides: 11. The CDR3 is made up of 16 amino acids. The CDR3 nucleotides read TGTGCCAGCAGCCACGACAGGGCAAGATCGCAAGAGACCCAGTACTTC. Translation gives CASSHDRARSQETQYF.

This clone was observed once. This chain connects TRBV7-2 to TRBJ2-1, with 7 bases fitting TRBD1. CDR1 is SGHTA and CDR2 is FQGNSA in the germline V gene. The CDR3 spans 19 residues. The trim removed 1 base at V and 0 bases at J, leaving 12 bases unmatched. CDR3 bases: TGTGCCAGCAGCTTAGTCAAACTGACTCGGGACAGCTCCTACAATGAGCAGTTCTTC. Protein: CASSLVKLTRDSSYNEQFF.

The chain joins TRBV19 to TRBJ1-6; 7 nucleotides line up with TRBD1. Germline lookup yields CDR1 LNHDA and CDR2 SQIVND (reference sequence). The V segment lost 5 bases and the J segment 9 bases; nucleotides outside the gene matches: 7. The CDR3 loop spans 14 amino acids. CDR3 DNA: TGTGCCAGTAGTTCAACGACAGGGCGTTCACCCCTCCACTTT. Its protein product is CASSSTTGRSPLHF. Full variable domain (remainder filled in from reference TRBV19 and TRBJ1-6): DGGITQSPKYLFRKEGQNVTLSCEQNLNHDAMYWYRQDPGQGLRLIYYSQIVNDFQKGDIAEGYSVSREKKESFPLTVTSAQKNPTAFYLCASSSTTGRSPLHFGNGTRLTVT.

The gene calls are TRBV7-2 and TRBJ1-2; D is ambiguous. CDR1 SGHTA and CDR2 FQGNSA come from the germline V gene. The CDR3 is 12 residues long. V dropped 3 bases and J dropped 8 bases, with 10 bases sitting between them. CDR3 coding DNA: TGTGCCAGCAGCTTTATCGCTTTGGGCTACACCTTC. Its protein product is CASSFIALGYTF. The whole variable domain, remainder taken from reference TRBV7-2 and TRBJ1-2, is GAGVSQSPSNKVTEKGKDVELRCDPISGHTALYWYRQSLGQGLEFLIYFQGNSAPDKSGLPSDRFSAERTGGSVSTLTIQRTQQEDSAVYLCASSFIALGYTFGSGTRLTVV.

In DNA, the CDR3 is TGTGCCAGCAGCCCAGTTCCAGTCGGGTCTGGAAACACCATATATTTT. Translating gives CASSPVPVGSGNTIYF. The chain carries TRBV7-2 and TRBJ1-3; D gene unclear. CDR3 size: 16 residues. From germline, CDR1 is SGHTA and CDR2 FQGNSA. V lost 5 bases, J lost 1 base, and 15 bases lay in between.